This T cell receptor beta chain was sequenced in a study of T cells after yellow fever vaccination. Using its own MiXCR run on the 5' RACE reads, TCRdb lists one record per CDR3 protein. The data show hundreds of thousands of distinct CDR3 sequences, with more than 9% seen just once and 14% to 15% held by the top ten. The CDR3 totals 14 residues. V was pared by 4 bases and J by 7 bases, with 8 bases of the junction left unmatched. CDR1 and CDR2 (germline): SQVTM, ANQGSEA. This sequence joins TRBV29-1 and TRBJ1-4; 8 nucleotides line up with TRBD1. This TCR came from a man aged 25 to 40 who received the YFV17D yellow fever vaccine. The source material was PBMCs, sampled on the day of the yellow fever booster vaccination. As DNA, the CDR3 is TGCAGCGTTGCCTTCGACAGGGGAGGTGAAAAACTGTTTTTT. As protein: CSVAFDRGGEKLFF.